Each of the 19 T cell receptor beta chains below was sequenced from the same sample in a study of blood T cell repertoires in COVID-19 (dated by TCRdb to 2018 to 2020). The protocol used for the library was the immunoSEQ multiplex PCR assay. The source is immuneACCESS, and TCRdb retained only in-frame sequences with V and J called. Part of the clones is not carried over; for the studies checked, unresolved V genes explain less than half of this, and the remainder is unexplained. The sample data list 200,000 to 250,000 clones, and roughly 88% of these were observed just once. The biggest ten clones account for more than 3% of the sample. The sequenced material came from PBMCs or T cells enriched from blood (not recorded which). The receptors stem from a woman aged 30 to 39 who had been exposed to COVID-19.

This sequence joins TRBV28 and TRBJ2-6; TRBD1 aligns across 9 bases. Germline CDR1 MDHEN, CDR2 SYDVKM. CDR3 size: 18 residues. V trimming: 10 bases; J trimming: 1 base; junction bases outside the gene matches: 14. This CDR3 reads CATKSAGQGGSGANVLTF. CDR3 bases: TGTGCCACCAAATCGGCGGGACAGGGAGGGTCTGGGGCCAACGTCCTGACTTTC.

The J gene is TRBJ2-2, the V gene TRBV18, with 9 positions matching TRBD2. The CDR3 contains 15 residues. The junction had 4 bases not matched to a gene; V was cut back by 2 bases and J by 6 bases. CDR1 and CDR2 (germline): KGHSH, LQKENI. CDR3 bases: TGTGCCAGCTCACCATTCAAGCGGGAGGCCGGGGAGCTGTTTTTT. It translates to CASSPFKREAGELFF.

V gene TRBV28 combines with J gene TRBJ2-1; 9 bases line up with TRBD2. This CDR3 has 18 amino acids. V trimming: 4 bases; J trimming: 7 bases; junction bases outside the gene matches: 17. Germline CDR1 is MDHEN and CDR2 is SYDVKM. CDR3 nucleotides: TGTGCCAGCAGTTCCCTTGAGCGCGGCGGGAGGGCCAAAAATGAGCAGTTCTTC. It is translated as CASSSLERGGRAKNEQFF.

CDR3 sequence (DNA): TGTGCCAGCAGCTCTAGACTAGCGGGATTTATGTACAATGAGCAGTTCTTC. Its translation: CASSSRLAGFMYNEQFF. The V and J genes are TRBV7-6 and TRBJ2-1, with 11 positions matching TRBD2. Losses at the gene ends were 4 bases for V and 4 bases for J; bases not matched to a gene: 9. The CDR3 extends over 17 amino acids. CDR1 is SGHVS and CDR2 is FNYEAQ in the germline V gene.

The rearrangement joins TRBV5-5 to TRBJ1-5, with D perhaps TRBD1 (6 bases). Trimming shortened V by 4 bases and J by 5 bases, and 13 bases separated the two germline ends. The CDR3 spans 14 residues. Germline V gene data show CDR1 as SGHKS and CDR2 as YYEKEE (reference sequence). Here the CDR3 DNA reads TGTGCCAGCAGCCAACAGGGTTTTGATCAGCCCCAGCATTTT. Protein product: CASSQQGFDQPQHF.

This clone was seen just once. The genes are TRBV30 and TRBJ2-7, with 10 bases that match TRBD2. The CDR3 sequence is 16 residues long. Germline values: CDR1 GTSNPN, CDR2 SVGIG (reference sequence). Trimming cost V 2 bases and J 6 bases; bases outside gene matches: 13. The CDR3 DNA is TGTGCCTGGAGTCTATATGGGCCTAGCGGGAGAAGCGAGCAGTACTTC. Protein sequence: CAWSLYGPSGRSEQYF. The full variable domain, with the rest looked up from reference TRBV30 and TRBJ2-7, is SQTIHQWPATLVQPVGSPLSLECTVEGTSNPNLYWYRQAAGRGLQLLFYSVGIGQISSEVPQNLSASRPQDRQFILSSKKLLLSDSGFYLCAWSLYGPSGRSEQYFGPGTRLTVT.

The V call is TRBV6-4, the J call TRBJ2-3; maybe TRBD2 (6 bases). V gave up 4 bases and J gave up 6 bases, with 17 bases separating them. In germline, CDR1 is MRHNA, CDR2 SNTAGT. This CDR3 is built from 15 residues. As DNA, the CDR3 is TGTGCCAGCAGTGCCTCAGCGGGTCCGGGGGATACGCAGTATTTT. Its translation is CASSASAGPGDTQYF.

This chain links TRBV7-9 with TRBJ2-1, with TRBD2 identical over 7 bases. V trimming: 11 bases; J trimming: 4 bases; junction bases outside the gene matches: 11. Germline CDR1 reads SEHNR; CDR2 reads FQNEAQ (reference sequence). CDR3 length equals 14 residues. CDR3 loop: CAGTASGIYNEQFF. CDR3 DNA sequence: TGTGCCGGTACGGCTAGCGGAATATACAATGAGCAGTTCTTC.

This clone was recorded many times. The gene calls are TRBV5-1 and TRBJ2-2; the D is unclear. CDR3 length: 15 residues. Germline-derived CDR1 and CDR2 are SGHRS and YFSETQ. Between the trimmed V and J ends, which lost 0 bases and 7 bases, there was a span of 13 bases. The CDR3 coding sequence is TGCGCCAGCAGCTTGGCTGGAGTAACGGGCGGGGAGCTGTTTTTT. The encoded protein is CASSLAGVTGGELFF.

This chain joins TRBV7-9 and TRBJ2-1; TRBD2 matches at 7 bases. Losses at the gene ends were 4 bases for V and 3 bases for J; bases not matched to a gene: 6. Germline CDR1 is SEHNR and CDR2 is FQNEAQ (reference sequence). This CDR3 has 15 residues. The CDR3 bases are TGTGCCAGCAGCTCAGTAGCGGGCCGCTACAATGAGCAGTTCTTC. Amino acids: CASSSVAGRYNEQFF.

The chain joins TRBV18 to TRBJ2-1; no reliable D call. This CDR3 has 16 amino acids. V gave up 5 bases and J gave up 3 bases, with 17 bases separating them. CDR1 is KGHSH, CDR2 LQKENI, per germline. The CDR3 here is CASSLTGSPYYNEQFF. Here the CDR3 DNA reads TGTGCCAGCTCATTAACCGGGTCCCCATACTACAATGAGCAGTTCTTC.

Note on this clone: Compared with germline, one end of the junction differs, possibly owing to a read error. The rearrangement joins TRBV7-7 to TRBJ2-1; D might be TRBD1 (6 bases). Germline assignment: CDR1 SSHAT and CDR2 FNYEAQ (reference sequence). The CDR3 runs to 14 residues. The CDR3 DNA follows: TGTGCTAGCAGCTTAGCCGGGACAAACAATGAGCAGTTCTTC. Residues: CASSLAGTNNEQFF.

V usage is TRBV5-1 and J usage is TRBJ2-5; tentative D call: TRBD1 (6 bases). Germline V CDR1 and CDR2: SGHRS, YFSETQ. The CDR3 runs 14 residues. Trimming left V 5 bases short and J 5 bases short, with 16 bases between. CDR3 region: CASRGLGGGETQYF. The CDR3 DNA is TGCGCCAGCAGGGGTTTAGGGGGTGGCGAGACCCAGTACTTC.

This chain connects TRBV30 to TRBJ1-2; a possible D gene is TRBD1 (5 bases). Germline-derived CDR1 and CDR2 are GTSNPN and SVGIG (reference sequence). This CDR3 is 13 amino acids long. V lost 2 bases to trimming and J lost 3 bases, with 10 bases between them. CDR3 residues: CAWSRQGHYGYTF. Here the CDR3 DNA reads TGTGCCTGGAGTAGGCAGGGCCACTATGGCTACACCTTC.

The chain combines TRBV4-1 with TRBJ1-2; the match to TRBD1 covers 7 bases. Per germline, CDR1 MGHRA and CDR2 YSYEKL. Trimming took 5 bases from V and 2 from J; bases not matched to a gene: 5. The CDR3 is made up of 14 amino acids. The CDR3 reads CASSARQGNYGYTF. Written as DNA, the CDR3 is TGCGCCAGCAGCGCCCGACAGGGCAACTATGGCTACACCTTC.

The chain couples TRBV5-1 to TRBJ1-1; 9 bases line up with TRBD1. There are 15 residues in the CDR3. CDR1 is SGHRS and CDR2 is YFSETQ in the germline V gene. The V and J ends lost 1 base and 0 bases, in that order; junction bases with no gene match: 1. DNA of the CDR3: TGCGCCAGCAGCTTGAGGGACAGGGTGAACACTGAAGCTTTCTTT. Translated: CASSLRDRVNTEAFF.

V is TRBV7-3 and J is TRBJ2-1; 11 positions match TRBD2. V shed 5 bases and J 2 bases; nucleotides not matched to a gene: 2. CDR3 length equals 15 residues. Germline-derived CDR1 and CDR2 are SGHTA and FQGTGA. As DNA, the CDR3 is TGTGCCAGCAGCCAGACTAGCGGGACCTACAATGAGCAGTTCTTC. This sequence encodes CASSQTSGTYNEQFF.

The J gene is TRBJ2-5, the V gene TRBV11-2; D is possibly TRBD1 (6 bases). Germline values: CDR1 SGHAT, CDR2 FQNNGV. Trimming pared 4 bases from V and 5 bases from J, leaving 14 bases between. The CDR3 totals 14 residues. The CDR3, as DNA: TGTGCCAGCAGCTCGTCAGGGGCCGGGGAGACCCAGTACTTC. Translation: CASSSSGAGETQYF.

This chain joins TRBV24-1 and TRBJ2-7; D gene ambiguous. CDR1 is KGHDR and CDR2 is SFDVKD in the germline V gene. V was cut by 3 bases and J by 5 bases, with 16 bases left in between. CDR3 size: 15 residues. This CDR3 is CATSDVEVVGHEQYF. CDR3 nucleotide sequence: TGTGCCACCAGTGATGTTGAGGTTGTGGGTCACGAGCAGTACTTC.